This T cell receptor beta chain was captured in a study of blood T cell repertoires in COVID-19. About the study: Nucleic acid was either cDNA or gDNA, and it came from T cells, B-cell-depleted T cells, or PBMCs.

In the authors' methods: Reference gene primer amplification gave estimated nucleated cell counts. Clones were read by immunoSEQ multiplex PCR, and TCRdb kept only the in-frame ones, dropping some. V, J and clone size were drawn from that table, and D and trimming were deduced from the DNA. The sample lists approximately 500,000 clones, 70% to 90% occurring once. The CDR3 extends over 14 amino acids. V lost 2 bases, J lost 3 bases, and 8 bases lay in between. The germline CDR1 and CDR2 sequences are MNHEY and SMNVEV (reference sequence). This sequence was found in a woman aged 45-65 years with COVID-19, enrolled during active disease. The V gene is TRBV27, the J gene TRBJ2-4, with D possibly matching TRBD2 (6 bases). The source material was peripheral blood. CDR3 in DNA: TGTGCCAGCAGTTTAGGAGGGGACAAAAACATTCAGTACTTC. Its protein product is CASSLGGDKNIQYF.